This record looks at one T cell receptor (beta chain) sequence and its context. Its antigen is not known. Germline lookup yields CDR1 MNHEY and CDR2 SMNVEV (reference sequence). Trimming removed 4 bases at V and 3 bases at J, with 9 bases between. The CDR3 sequence is 13 residues long. The source of the sample is a study of shared clonotypes between healthy human individuals. As for the study in general: A couple of women and a few men aged 18 to 49 made up the donors.

Study-level points and caveats: Rarefaction gave evidence that sorted-subset sequencing remained incomplete despite large depth. Donor scarcity curtailed the genetic and exposure-history diversity represented herein. The study generally estimated greater richness for naive than memory subsets.

Measured with immunoSEQ multiplex PCR; TCRdb has only the in-frame clones, and not every one. The repertoire holds about 2.4 million clones, more than 85% seen once, with approximately 0.37% in the top ten. The TCR sequence derives from a man between 18 and 35 years old in good health. Some clones in this sample may be carry-over from other donors' samples. The chain is built from TRBV27 and TRBJ1-2, with a tentative D call TRBD1 (5 bases). Sequenced input: naive CD4+ T cells from PBMCs. Subset here: CD45RA+ positively selected. CDR3 coding DNA: TGTGCCAGCAGTTCGGACATAGACTATGGCTACACCTTC. This translates into CASSSDIDYGYTF.